This TCR beta chain derives from a study of CD8+ T cells in alopecia areata. Once RNA had been extracted, it was reverse transcribed into cDNA to act as the sequencing template. TCRdb keeps only in-frame clones here, not all; method: immunoSEQ multiplex PCR. This sample carries roughly 190,000 clones, 50% to 60% of them seen once, and the ten largest clones take roughly 0.67%. This CDR3 contains 15 residues. CDR1 and CDR2 from the germline V gene are MGHDK and SYGVNS. V was pared by 0 bases and J by 6 bases, with 6 bases of the junction left unmatched. Only a few counts were recorded for this clone. Treatment indicated: oral pan-JAK inhibitor, 5-10 mg twice daily.

The clonotype originates from a human donor with alopecia areata. The chain employs TRBV25-1 and TRBJ2-7; TRBD2 matches at 9 bases. The specimen was CD4+ T cells sorted from blood, collected at week 4, from a patient treated with tofacitinib. CDR3 sequence: CASSEYVAGVSEQYF. The CDR3 DNA follows: TGTGCCAGCAGTGAATATGTAGCGGGAGTTAGCGAGCAGTACTTC.